The 30 T cell receptor beta chains below were found in one sample sequenced in a study of T cell responses to AZD1222 COVID-19 vaccine. The assay was immunoSEQ multiplex PCR, and TCRdb's table has in-frame clones only and misses some. The sample includes about 66,000 clones, 70% to 80% seen only once; the top ten take more than 3%. The sequencing used peripheral blood, collected 28 days after the second AZD1222 dose. The receptors were sampled from an adult who received the AZD1222 COVID-19 vaccine.

This clone was counted only a few times. V usage is TRBV11-3 and J usage is TRBJ2-1; TRBD2 aligns across 7 bases. From germline, CDR1 is SGHNT and CDR2 YENEEA. The CDR3 runs 17 residues. J gave up 0 bases and V 5 bases, and 10 bases lay outside the gene matches. CDR3 coding DNA: TGTGCCAGCAGCCCCCGGGCGGGGGTTGTCTCCTACAATGAGCAGTTCTTC. Translation gives CASSPRAGVVSYNEQFF.

This rearrangement joins TRBV7-8 to TRBJ1-2, with 7 positions matching TRBD1. Germline assignment: CDR1 SGHVS and CDR2 FQNEAQ. There are 16 residues in the CDR3. The junction had 9 bases not matched to a gene; V was cut back by 1 base and J by 4 bases. CDR3 bases: TGTGCCAGCAGCTTAGGTCCGGGGGACAGAGGCTATGGCTACACCTTC. Amino acid sequence: CASSLGPGDRGYGYTF.

This clone has just a few counts. CDR3 DNA sequence: TGTGCCAGCAGTGAACAGGGGGCATTCAATGGCTACACCTTC. Amino acids: CASSEQGAFNGYTF. The genes are TRBV2 and TRBJ1-2, with 8 bases matching TRBD1. J gave up 6 bases and V 2 bases, and 5 bases lay outside the gene matches. The CDR3 has 14 amino acids. CDR1 is SNHLY and CDR2 is FYNNEI in the germline V gene.

This clone showed up many times. The V and J genes are TRBV11-3 and TRBJ1-3, with D possibly matching TRBD1 (5 bases). V was pared by 0 bases and J by 0 bases, with 9 bases between. Germline lookup yields CDR1 SGHNT and CDR2 YENEEA. The CDR3 contains 16 residues. This chain's CDR3 is CASSLEAGHSGNTIYF. The CDR3 DNA sequence: TGTGCCAGCAGCTTAGAAGCAGGACACTCTGGAAACACCATATATTTT.

The chain joins TRBV18 to TRBJ2-5, with 8 bases identical to TRBD2. The J segment lost 3 bases and the V segment lost 3 bases, leaving 6 bases of the junction unmatched. The V gene's germline CDR1 is KGHSH and CDR2 LQKENI. CDR3 length: 15 residues. CDR3 in DNA: TGTGCCAGCTCACCGGGGATAGCGGGGAAAGAGACCCAGTACTTC. This codes for CASSPGIAGKETQYF.

This clone has just a few counts. The chain joins TRBV5-1 to TRBJ2-1; D not certain. The ends were cut back, 4 bases at V and 6 bases at J, with 20 bases in the middle. The CDR3 totals 16 residues. Germline V gene data show CDR1 as SGHRS and CDR2 as YFSETQ. CDR3 amino acids: CASSPSAHLGGNEQFF. In DNA form, the CDR3 reads TGCGCCAGCAGCCCCTCGGCCCACCTAGGCGGCAATGAGCAGTTCTTC.

This chain joins TRBV27 and TRBJ1-2; possible D gene TRBD1, 5 bases. The germline V gene has CDR1 MNHEY and CDR2 SMNVEV (reference sequence). The CDR3 covers 14 residues. The V end lost 0 bases, the J end lost 4 bases, and 9 bases lay between the germline ends. Written as DNA, the CDR3 is TGTGCCAGCAGTTTATCCCGGGGCCCCTATGGCTACACCTTC. It is translated as CASSLSRGPYGYTF.

This clone was counted only a few times. The chain employs TRBV6-1 and TRBJ2-7; 10 positions agree with TRBD1. CDR1 is MNHNS, CDR2 SASEGT, per germline. Unmatched junction bases numbered 10, after V lost 3 bases and J lost 8 bases. This CDR3 region has 15 residues. The CDR3, as DNA: TGTGCCAGCAGTGACAGCCGGGACAGGGGCCTCCAGCAGTACTTC. The encoded protein is CASSDSRDRGLQQYF.

The chain is built from TRBV28 and TRBJ1-5, with D possibly being TRBD1 (5 bases). This CDR3 comprises 18 residues. Trimming pared 3 bases from V and 2 bases from J, leaving 20 bases between. Germline assignment: CDR1 MDHEN and CDR2 SYDVKM. The CDR3 sequence is CASSLATRTGRGNQPQHF. In DNA, the CDR3 is TGTGCCAGCAGTTTGGCTACGAGAACAGGTAGGGGCAATCAGCCCCAGCATTTT.

About this clone: The junction shows a germline mismatch at one end, possibly a read error. The same CDR3 arises from other DNA sequences in this sample as well. The chain couples TRBV19 to TRBJ2-7; 7 bases match TRBD1. The CDR3 runs 15 residues. CDR1 is LNHDA, CDR2 SQIVND, per germline (reference sequence). CDR3 nucleotides: TGTGCCAGTAGGCGCACCTACAGGGGCTCCTACGAACAGTACTTC. Translation gives CASRRTYRGSYEQYF.

The V and J genes are TRBV6-2 or TRBV6-3 and TRBJ2-1; D is undetermined. Trimming shortened V by 0 bases and J by 0 bases, and 12 bases separated the two germline ends. The CDR3 sequence is 17 residues long. Germline V gene data show CDR1 as MNHEY and CDR2 as SVGEGT. The CDR3 spells CASSYSFRRPSYNEQFF. For the CDR3, the DNA is TGTGCCAGCAGTTACTCTTTCCGCAGGCCCTCCTACAATGAGCAGTTCTTC.

The chain uses TRBV14 and TRBJ1-1, with TRBD1 as a possible D gene (5 bases). Germline CDR1 reads SGHDN; CDR2 reads FVKESK. Trimming stripped 4 bases from V and 8 bases from J, with 8 bases between. The CDR3 spans 11 residues. CDR3 DNA sequence: TGTGCCAGCAGCCGCGGGGGAGAAGCTTTCTTT. Its protein is CASSRGGEAFF.

The rearrangement links TRBV7-9 to TRBJ1-6, with 11 bases matching TRBD1. CDR1 is SEHNR, CDR2 FQNEAQ, per germline (reference sequence). The CDR3 contains 15 residues. V was pared by 5 bases and J by 4 bases, with 1 base of the junction left unmatched. The CDR3 region is CASSGQGAYNSPLHF. CDR3 in DNA: TGTGCCAGCAGCGGACAGGGGGCTTATAATTCACCCCTCCACTTT.

In its sample, this clone was seen once. The chain links TRBV19 to TRBJ1-1, with no clear D. The CDR3 is 13 residues long. CDR1 LNHDA and CDR2 SQIVND come from the germline V gene (reference sequence). V shed 10 bases and J shed 0 bases, with 12 bases lying between them. CDR3 nucleotide sequence: TGTGCCACCCGATCGGAGATGAACACTGAAGCTTTCTTT. It translates to CATRSEMNTEAFF.

This clone was seen a few times. The rearrangement joins TRBV28 to TRBJ2-7; D unclear. Germline CDR1 is MDHEN and CDR2 is SYDVKM. The CDR3 runs to 13 residues. V was trimmed by 6 bases and J by 5 bases, leaving 14 bases between them. The CDR3, as DNA: TGTGCCAGCAGGCACGACCGAGCCCACGAGCAGTACTTC. The encoded protein is CASRHDRAHEQYF.

This chain uses TRBV3-1 (or the pseudogene TRBV3-2) with TRBJ1-4; D is unclear. V dropped 1 base and J dropped 5 bases, with 8 bases sitting between them. The CDR3 contains 14 residues. Germline CDR1 reads LGHDT; CDR2 reads YNNKEL (reference sequence). The CDR3 DNA sequence: TGTGCCAGCAGCCAAGCAACCATCAATGAAAAACTGTTTTTT. This sequence encodes CASSQATINEKLFF.

This clone was seen only a few times. The chain recombines TRBV7-2 with TRBJ2-3, with TRBD2 matching 8 bases. Germline CDR1 is SGHTA and CDR2 is FQGNSA. Losses at the gene ends were 3 bases for V and 3 bases for J; bases not matched to a gene: 5. This CDR3 has 15 amino acids. CDR3 in amino acids: CASSFMAGGTDTQYF. CDR3 DNA sequence: TGTGCCAGCAGCTTCATGGCGGGGGGAACAGATACGCAGTATTTT.

This chain joins TRBV7-8 and TRBJ2-5, with 7 bases lining up with TRBD1. The CDR3 is 14 residues long. Germline values: CDR1 SGHVS, CDR2 FQNEAQ. Trimming cost V 5 bases and J 2 bases; bases outside gene matches: 5. CDR3 DNA: TGTGCCAGCAGCCGGGGACAGCGACAAGAGACCCAGTACTTC. Residues: CASSRGQRQETQYF. The whole variable domain, filled in from reference TRBV7-8 and TRBJ2-5, reads GAGVSQSPRYKVAKRGQDVALRCDPISGHVSLFWYQQALGQGPEFLTYFQNEAQLDKSGLPSDRFFAERPEGSVSTLKIQRTQQEDSAVYLCASSRGQRQETQYFGPGTRLLVL.

This chain uses TRBV19 with TRBJ1-1; a weak D match, TRBD1 (5 bases). Germline V CDR1 and CDR2: LNHDA, SQIVND (reference sequence). V dropped 4 bases and J dropped 2 bases, with 8 bases sitting between them. The length of the CDR3 is 13 residues. The CDR3 DNA follows: TGTGCCAGTAGTAGGCAGGGTAACACTGAAGCTTTCTTT. Translating gives CASSRQGNTEAFF.

The chain combines TRBV7-3 with TRBJ1-1; 9 bases map to TRBD1. The CDR3 sequence is 14 residues long. Trimming cost V 2 bases and J 5 bases; bases outside gene matches: 3. Germline-derived CDR1 and CDR2 are SGHTA and FQGTGA. DNA for the CDR3: TGTGCCAGCAGCTTATGGGGACAGGGAACTGAAGCTTTCTTT. It encodes CASSLWGQGTEAFF.

The chain carries TRBV2 and TRBJ2-7; D possibly corresponds to TRBD1 (6 bases). Germline values: CDR1 SNHLY, CDR2 FYNNEI. V gave up 7 bases and J gave up 4 bases, with 17 bases separating them. The CDR3 contains 14 residues. CDR3 loop: CASTEQGPFYEQYF. The CDR3 bases are TGTGCCAGCACTGAGCAGGGGCCCTTTTACGAGCAGTACTTC.

The CDR3 nucleotides read TGTGCCACCAGTGATTCAGGGGTTTACGGCTACACCTTC. Translation gives CATSDSGVYGYTF. V usage is TRBV24-1 and J usage is TRBJ1-2; D possibly corresponds to TRBD1 (6 bases). Germline lookup yields CDR1 KGHDR and CDR2 SFDVKD. The V end was cut by 2 bases, the J end by 8 bases, with 11 bases between. This CDR3 contains 13 residues.

This rearrangement joins TRBV6-1 to TRBJ2-7; TRBD2 aligns across 10 bases. Germline CDR1 and CDR2: MNHNS and SASEGT. The ends lost 2 bases at V and 2 bases at J; junction bases unmatched: 6. CDR3 length equals 16 residues. The CDR3 reads CASSEQVAGGPYEQYF. In DNA form, the CDR3 reads TGTGCCAGCAGTGAACAAGTAGCGGGGGGCCCCTACGAGCAGTACTTC.

The genes are TRBV24-1 and TRBJ1-5; 7 positions match TRBD1. The CDR3 is made up of 14 amino acids. Looked up from germline, CDR1 is KGHDR and CDR2 is SFDVKD. The ends lost 4 bases at V and 5 bases at J; junction bases unmatched: 4. In DNA form, the CDR3 reads TGTGCCACCAGTGACAAGACAGGGTATCAGCCCCAGCATTTT. As protein: CATSDKTGYQPQHF.

The chain employs TRBV4-2 and TRBJ1-2; 9 bases match TRBD1. The germline gives CDR1 LGHNA, CDR2 YNFKEQ. This CDR3 has 15 residues. The trim removed 2 bases at V and 2 bases at J, leaving 3 bases unmatched. The CDR3 nucleotides read TGTGCCAGCAGCCAATCGGGGACAGGGAACTATGGCTACACCTTC. Residues: CASSQSGTGNYGYTF.

The chain uses TRBV9 and TRBJ2-3, with a tentative D call TRBD2 (5 bases). Germline lookup yields CDR1 SGDLS and CDR2 YYNGEE. The CDR3 totals 14 residues. Deletions cut 7 bases from V and 2 bases from J, with 14 bases between. CDR3 region: CASSRGFNTDTQYF. The CDR3 DNA reads TGTGCCAGCTCTCGAGGGTTTAACACAGATACGCAGTATTTT.

This clone was seen just once. The chain links TRBV5-1 to TRBJ1-3; TRBD1 is a possible D gene (5 bases). V was shortened by 5 bases and J by 0 bases, with 12 bases between the two germline ends. CDR3 length: 15 residues. CDR1 and CDR2 from the germline V gene are SGHRS and YFSETQ. The DNA of the CDR3 is TGCGCCAGCAGACCAACAGGCGTCTCTGGAAACACCATATATTTT. Translated: CASRPTGVSGNTIYF. Drawing the rest from reference TRBV5-1 and TRBJ1-3, the complete variable domain is KAGVTQTPRYLIKTRGQQVTLSCSPISGHRSVSWYQQTPGQGLQFLFEYFSETQRNKGNFPGRFSGRQFSNSRSEMNVSTLELGDSALYLCASRPTGVSGNTIYFGEGSWLTVV.

This clone showed up just once. CDR3 region: CASSLGRGYTF. DNA of the CDR3: TGTGCCAGCAGTCTGGGCCGTGGCTACACCTTC. The V and J genes are TRBV12-3 or TRBV12-4 and TRBJ1-2, with D hard to call. Trimming stripped 5 bases from V and 7 bases from J, with 8 bases between. This CDR3 contains 11 residues.

The chain employs TRBV27 and TRBJ1-1; no definite D call. This CDR3 is built from 14 residues. Germline values: CDR1 MNHEY, CDR2 SMNVEV (reference sequence). Trimming pared 10 bases from V and 2 bases from J, leaving 17 bases between. The CDR3 sequence is CATRMIPGNTEAFF. In DNA, the CDR3 is TGTGCCACCCGTATGATCCCCGGCAACACTGAAGCTTTCTTT.

The chain employs TRBV9 and TRBJ1-4; D is uncertain. This CDR3 is built from 15 residues. Looked up from germline, CDR1 is SGDLS and CDR2 is YYNGEE. V was cut by 4 bases and J by 0 bases, with 10 bases left in between. The CDR3 region has the DNA TGTGCCAGCAGCTTGAGTAGTGCAACTAATGAAAAACTGTTTTTT. Amino acids: CASSLSSATNEKLFF.